This T cell receptor beta chain was found in a study of blood T cell repertoires in COVID-19. Study-level information: Sites in the United States, Italy and Spain provided acute and convalescent COVID-19 samples. T cells, B-cell-depleted T cells, or PBMCs supplied cDNA or gDNA.

Seattle-derived patients entered the study during active infection and were followed longitudinally. V lost 5 bases and J lost 2; bases outside the gene matches: 8. In germline, CDR1 is SGHTA, CDR2 FQGNSA. The CDR3 contains 17 residues. Per the original methods: Reference gene primer amplification yielded estimated nucleated cell counts. Measured with immunoSEQ multiplex PCR; TCRdb has only the in-frame clones, and not every one. V, J and clone size reflect that table, while D and trimming were determined from the DNA. Of roughly 290,000 clones detected, approximately 85% appear once; the ten largest clones hold 0.87%.

The V and J genes are TRBV7-2 and TRBJ1-3; TRBD1 matches 11 bases. The sequenced sample was peripheral blood. This clonotype originated in a human donor with COVID-19, enrolled during active disease. The donor label of this sample is uncertain. Here the CDR3 reads CASSNGQGALTGNTIYF. DNA for the CDR3: TGTGCCAGCAGCAACGGACAGGGGGCACTGACTGGAAACACCATATATTTT. Complete variable domain (other parts from reference TRBV7-2 and TRBJ1-3): GAGVSQSPSNKVTEKGKDVELRCDPISGHTALYWYRQSLGQGLEFLIYFQGNSAPDKSGLPSDRFSAERTGGSVSTLTIQRTQQEDSAVYLCASSNGQGALTGNTIYFGEGSWLTVV.